One sample yielded the 14 T cell receptor beta chains listed below, sequenced in a study of long-term antiretroviral therapy in people with HIV. The authors ran the immunoSEQ assay, v3.0, at survey level. Produced via immunoSEQ multiplex PCR; TCRdb's table is partial and in-frame only. The sample has over 15,000 clones, 91% seen once. This sample comprised unsorted PBMCs, obtained 3 years after starting antiretroviral therapy. These receptors were obtained from a man in his fifties or sixties with HIV.

J is TRBJ2-7 and V is TRBV28; 7 nucleotides align to TRBD2. Trimming at V came to 5 bases and at J to 7 bases, leaving 14 bases not matched to a gene. Germline CDR1 MDHEN, CDR2 SYDVKM. The CDR3 covers 15 residues. The CDR3: CASSHLTGGLREQYF. CDR3 sequence (DNA): TGTGCCAGCAGTCACCTGACGGGGGGATTACGGGAGCAGTACTTC. The full variable domain, rest sourced from reference TRBV28 and TRBJ2-7, is DVKVTQSSRYLVKRTGEKVFLECVQDMDHENMFWYRQDPGLGLRLIYFSYDVKMKEKGDIPEGYSVSREKKERFSLILESASTNQTSMYLCASSHLTGGLREQYFGPGTRLTVT.

J is TRBJ1-1 and V is TRBV6-6; the match to TRBD1 covers 8 bases. The CDR3 extends over 14 amino acids. Germline loops: CDR1 MNHNY, CDR2 SVGAGI (reference sequence). V shed 8 bases and J 0 bases; nucleotides not matched to a gene: 5. The CDR3 nucleotides read TGTGCCAGCTCTTCAGGGGGCGTGAACACTGAAGCTTTCTTT. It codes for CASSSGGVNTEAFF.

The V call is TRBV6-5, the J call TRBJ2-3, with 8 positions matching TRBD2. Germline loops: CDR1 MNHEY, CDR2 SVGAGI. The CDR3 loop spans 16 amino acids. V lost 2 bases to trimming and J lost 3 bases; unmatched junction nucleotides: 7. DNA for the CDR3: TGTGCCAGCAGTTACAATGGCGGGGGGTGGACAGATACGCAGTATTTT. Translation gives CASSYNGGGWTDTQYF.

CDR3 DNA: TGTGCCAGCAGTGGGGGGCATAGCAATCAGCCCCAGCATTTT. Translated: CASSGGHSNQPQHF. The chain joins TRBV2 to TRBJ1-5; tentative D call: TRBD1 (6 bases). V was trimmed by 4 bases and J by 0 bases, leaving 7 bases between them. Germline V gene data show CDR1 as SNHLY and CDR2 as FYNNEI. This CDR3 contains 14 residues.

This sequence joins TRBV19 and TRBJ2-7; D perhaps matches TRBD2 (6 bases). V was pared by 5 bases and J by 1 base, with 15 bases between. This CDR3 comprises 15 residues. The germline CDR1 and CDR2 sequences are LNHDA and SQIVND (reference sequence). The CDR3 loop is CASSGWVGGSYEQYF. The CDR3 DNA is TGTGCCAGTAGTGGGTGGGTGGGGGGATCCTACGAGCAGTACTTC.

The V call is TRBV19, the J call TRBJ1-4, with a possible D match to TRBD1 (5 bases). Germline V lookup: CDR1 LNHDA, CDR2 SQIVND (reference sequence). The CDR3 extends over 14 amino acids. The ends were cut back, 3 bases at V and 8 bases at J, with 13 bases in the middle. The CDR3 here is CASSIGQGDEKLFF. CDR3 in DNA: TGTGCCAGTAGTATCGGGCAGGGCGACGAAAAACTGTTTTTT.

The V gene is TRBV5-4, the J gene TRBJ2-7; tentatively, D is TRBD1 (5 bases). With 5 bases removed from V and 3 bases from J, the gap between germline ends came to 12 bases. This CDR3 region has 13 residues. Germline V gene sequence: CDR1 SGHNT, CDR2 YYREEE (reference sequence). The CDR3 nucleotides read TGTGCCAGCAGACAATTAGACAGCTACGAGCAGTACTTC. As protein: CASRQLDSYEQYF.

V is TRBV30 and J is TRBJ2-7, with 7 positions matching TRBD2. Germline V gene sequence: CDR1 GTSNPN, CDR2 SVGIG (reference sequence). The CDR3 runs 12 residues. Trimming removed 0 bases from V and 12 bases from J; junction bases left unmatched: 8. The CDR3 DNA is TGTGCCTGGAGTGTACCGAGGGACTATACGTACTTC. Encoded protein: CAWSVPRDYTYF.

This chain uses TRBV9 with TRBJ2-1; 11 nucleotides line up with TRBD2. CDR3 length: 17 amino acids. V lost 0 bases, J lost 5 bases, and 7 bases stayed unmatched. Germline V CDR1 and CDR2: SGDLS, YYNGEE. DNA for the CDR3: TGTGCCAGCAGCGTAGGCTCTAGCGGGGGGCCGAACAATGAGCAGTTCTTC. Translated: CASSVGSSGGPNNEQFF.

CDR3 loop: CASSNRNSNQPQHF. Written as DNA, the CDR3 is TGTGCCAGCAGTAACCGTAATAGCAATCAGCCCCAGCATTTT. The V gene is TRBV4-2, the J gene TRBJ1-5; D uncertain. Per germline, CDR1 LGHNA and CDR2 YNFKEQ. CDR3 length: 14 residues. V was shortened by 6 bases and J by 0 bases, with 9 bases between the two germline ends.

This clone was recorded once. The chain employs TRBV7-7 and TRBJ2-4; 12 positions match TRBD2. The J segment lost 0 bases and the V segment lost 5 bases, leaving 5 bases of the junction unmatched. Germline-derived CDR1 and CDR2 are SSHAT and FNYEAQ (reference sequence). The CDR3 extends over 17 amino acids. The CDR3 sequence: CASSPRTSGVAKNIQYF. CDR3 DNA sequence: TGTGCCAGCAGCCCCAGGACTAGCGGGGTAGCCAAAAACATTCAGTACTTC.

The chain carries TRBV6-1 and TRBJ2-3; D remains ambiguous. The CDR3 consists of 11 residues. The V gene lost 5 bases and the J gene lost 3 bases, with 3 bases spanning the gap. Looked up from germline, CDR1 is MNHNS and CDR2 is SASEGT. CDR3 residues: CASSLTDTQYF. As DNA, the CDR3 is TGTGCCAGCAGTCTAACAGATACGCAGTATTTT.

This chain links TRBV19 with TRBJ1-2; 8 bases agree with TRBD1. V lost 5 bases, J lost 7 bases, and 9 bases stayed unmatched. Germline assignment: CDR1 LNHDA and CDR2 SQIVND (reference sequence). CDR3 size: 14 residues. CDR3 loop: CASSRPGQGFGYTF. CDR3 in DNA: TGTGCCAGTAGTCGGCCCGGACAGGGATTTGGCTACACCTTC.

This clone was recorded only once. The chain is built from TRBV19 and TRBJ1-2; TRBD1 matches 12 bases. The CDR3 spans 17 residues. From germline, CDR1 is LNHDA and CDR2 SQIVND (reference sequence). With V trimmed by 6 bases and J by 2 bases, 10 bases remained unmatched. The CDR3 region is CASRGTGGPEGNYGYTF. CDR3 bases: TGTGCCAGTAGAGGGACAGGGGGCCCCGAAGGAAACTATGGCTACACCTTC.